This TCR beta chain appears in the sequencing data of a study of beta chain features in type 1 diabetes. Study conclusions and caveats: The naive, central memory and Treg TCRB repertoires showed an apparent similarity that was greater among patients than among healthy donors. For Type 1 diabetes patients, all four CD4+ subsets carried TCRB CDR3s that were moderately but significantly shorter.

Germline V CDR1 and CDR2: MNHNS, SASEGT. The CDR3 is 15 residues long. V was pared by 7 bases and J by 5 bases, with 9 bases of the junction left unmatched. This clone was seen a handful of times. The antigen is unknown. As every portion of the isolated RNA was reverse transcribed, the sequencing read expressed TCRB transcripts. Assay used: immunoSEQ multiplex PCR; TCRdb lists only in-frame clones, some missing. The sample consists of over 300,000 clones, around 8% of them appearing once. The receptor's source is a woman aged 18 to 35 in good health. The chain combines TRBV6-1 with TRBJ1-5; 9 nucleotides agree with TRBD1. Sample: central memory CD4+ T cells from blood. DNA for the CDR3: TGTGCCAGCATAAGGGAGGGACAGGGATATCAGCCCCAGCATTTT. It is translated as CASIREGQGYQPQHF.